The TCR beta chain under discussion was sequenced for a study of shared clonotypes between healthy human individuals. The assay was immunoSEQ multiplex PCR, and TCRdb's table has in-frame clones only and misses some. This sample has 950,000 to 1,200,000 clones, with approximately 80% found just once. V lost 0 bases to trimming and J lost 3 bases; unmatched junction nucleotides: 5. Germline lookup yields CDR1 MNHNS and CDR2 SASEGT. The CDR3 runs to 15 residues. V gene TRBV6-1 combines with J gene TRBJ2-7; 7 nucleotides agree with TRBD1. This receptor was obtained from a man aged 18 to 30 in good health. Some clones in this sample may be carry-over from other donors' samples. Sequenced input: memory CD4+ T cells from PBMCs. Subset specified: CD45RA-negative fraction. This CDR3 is CASSEAGTAVYEQYF. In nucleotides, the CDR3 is TGTGCCAGCAGTGAAGCCGGGACAGCAGTCTACGAGCAGTACTTC.